One and the same sample provided the 23 T cell receptor beta chains below, sequenced in a study of T cells after yellow fever vaccination. One entry per CDR3 protein results from TCRdb running MiXCR on the 5' RACE reads. The sample holds fewer than 450,000 distinct CDR3 sequences; about 4% are singletons and the top ten take less than 25%. The source was PBMCs, collected 5 days after the yellow fever booster vaccination. The receptors here all came from a young man who received the YFV17D yellow fever vaccine.

This clonotype was found a few times. The V call is TRBV7-2, the J call TRBJ2-1, with TRBD2 matching 14 bases. Germline trimming cut 5 bases from V and 7 bases from J; bases unmatched to any gene: 4. Germline-derived CDR1 and CDR2 are SGHTA and FQGNSA. This CDR3 comprises 15 residues. This chain's CDR3 is CASSAWTSGGNEQFF. CDR3 sequence (DNA): TGTGCCAGCAGCGCCTGGACTAGCGGGGGGAATGAGCAGTTCTTC.

This clonotype has only a few counts. The V call is TRBV20-1, the J call TRBJ2-1; 14 bases are shared with TRBD2. Trimming cost V 6 bases and J 7 bases; bases outside gene matches: 8. CDR3 size: 15 residues. Germline CDR1 DFQATT, CDR2 SNEGSKA (reference sequence). The CDR3 nucleotides are TGCAGTGCGGGACTAGCGGGGGCCTCGGGGAATGAGCAGTTCTTC. This encodes CSAGLAGASGNEQFF.

At least ten counts were recorded for this clonotype. J is TRBJ2-5 and V is TRBV18, with 8 bases identical to TRBD1. Germline CDR1 and CDR2: KGHSH and LQKENI. The CDR3 extends over 15 amino acids. The V segment lost 3 bases and the J segment 1 base; nucleotides outside the gene matches: 4. The CDR3 spells CASSPRQGAQETQYF. The CDR3, as DNA: TGTGCCAGCTCACCGAGGCAGGGGGCCCAAGAGACCCAGTACTTC.

This rearrangement joins TRBV7-2 to TRBJ1-1; no clear D gene. Trimming took off 5 bases at V and 1 base at J, with 11 bases between the two ends. The CDR3 is 14 amino acids. The germline gives CDR1 SGHTA, CDR2 FQGNSA. CDR3 DNA: TGTGCCAGCAGCCCCTGGCTCCCGAACACTGAAGCTTTCTTT. Amino acids: CASSPWLPNTEAFF. The full variable domain, completed using reference TRBV7-2 and TRBJ1-1, is GAGVSQSPSNKVTEKGKDVELRCDPISGHTALYWYRQSLGQGLEFLIYFQGNSAPDKSGLPSDRFSAERTGGSVSTLTIQRTQQEDSAVYLCASSPWLPNTEAFFGQGTRLTVV.

This clonotype has at least ten counts. The chain has TRBV3-1 and TRBJ2-1, with TRBD2 as a possible D gene (5 bases). With 7 bases removed from V and 7 bases from J, the gap between germline ends came to 8 bases. Germline V gene lookup returns CDR1 LGHDT and CDR2 YNNKEL (reference sequence). The CDR3 consists of 11 residues. The CDR3 region is CASNEGNEQFF. The DNA of the CDR3 is TGTGCCAGCAACGAGGGTAATGAGCAGTTCTTC.

This clonotype was picked up many times. The chain recombines TRBV7-2 with TRBJ1-1; maybe TRBD1 (5 bases). Looked up from germline, CDR1 is SGHTA and CDR2 is FQGNSA. This CDR3 comprises 12 residues. V dropped 4 bases and J dropped 7 bases, with 10 bases sitting between them. The CDR3 DNA reads as TGTGCCAGCAGCTGGGGACTAGGTGAAGCTTTCTTT. Translated, it gives CASSWGLGEAFF.

This clonotype was counted at least ten times. The gene calls are TRBV6-5 and TRBJ2-4, with a possible D match to TRBD2 (5 bases). Between the trimmed V and J ends, which lost 6 bases and 10 bases, there was a span of 10 bases. This CDR3 contains 11 residues. CDR1 and CDR2 from the germline V gene are MNHEY and SVGAGI. CDR3 region: CASSHSGIQYF. The CDR3 region has the DNA TGTGCCAGCAGCCACTCGGGGATTCAGTACTTC.

V is TRBV18 and J is TRBJ1-5; a weak D match, TRBD1 (5 bases). Germline-derived CDR1 and CDR2 are KGHSH and LQKENI. The CDR3 is made up of 14 amino acids. V gave up 2 bases and J gave up 4 bases, with 9 bases separating them. CDR3 amino acids: CASSPRDGNQPQHF. CDR3 nucleotides: TGTGCCAGCTCACCAAGGGACGGTAATCAGCCCCAGCATTTT.

This clonotype was counted many times. The chain joins TRBV5-1 to TRBJ1-1, with a possible D match to TRBD1 (6 bases). The CDR3 has 16 residues. In germline, CDR1 is SGHRS, CDR2 YFSETQ. V lost 2 bases and J 1 base, leaving 15 bases between the germline ends. For the CDR3, the DNA is TGCGCCAGCAGCTTCACGGGACACGGAAAGAACACTGAAGCTTTCTTT. It translates to CASSFTGHGKNTEAFF.

There are a few counts of this clonotype. V is TRBV20-1 and J is TRBJ1-4; tentatively, D is TRBD1 (5 bases). V dropped 0 bases and J dropped 6 bases, with 11 bases sitting between them. The length of the CDR3 is 14 residues. Germline-derived CDR1 and CDR2 are DFQATT and SNEGSKA (reference sequence). This chain's CDR3 is CSARDQRGHEKLFF. In DNA form, the CDR3 reads TGCAGTGCTAGAGATCAGCGGGGACATGAAAAACTGTTTTTT.

The chain recombines TRBV12-3 or TRBV12-4 with TRBJ1-3; D remains unclear. Deletions cut 7 bases from V and 4 bases from J, with 14 bases between. The CDR3 runs to 14 residues. The CDR3 loop is CASTLGQIGNTIYF. CDR3 coding DNA: TGTGCCAGCACCCTGGGCCAAATCGGAAACACCATATATTTT.

This clonotype was found a few times. The chain combines TRBV20-1 with TRBJ2-7; 7 bases are shared with TRBD2. This CDR3 has 12 residues. Unmatched junction bases numbered 4, after V lost 5 bases and J lost 3 bases. Looked up from germline, CDR1 is DFQATT and CDR2 is SNEGSKA (reference sequence). The CDR3 is CSAGGGVYEQYV. CDR3 sequence (DNA): TGCAGTGCTGGGGGGGGAGTCTACGAGCAGTACGTC.

In its sample, this clonotype was seen a few times. This rearrangement joins TRBV5-1 to TRBJ2-5; D remains unclear. CDR3 length equals 15 residues. The germline CDR1 and CDR2 sequences are SGHRS and YFSETQ. V gave up 2 bases and J gave up 0 bases, with 11 bases separating them. CDR3 bases: TGCGCCAGCAGCTTCCTAGGGCCGAACCAAGAGACCCAGTACTTC. Its translation: CASSFLGPNQETQYF.

This clonotype was seen a handful of times. This chain uses TRBV20-1 with TRBJ2-1, with 7 bases aligning to TRBD2. V was pared by 5 bases and J by 0 bases, with 4 bases of the junction left unmatched. The CDR3 has 14 residues. The V gene's germline CDR1 is DFQATT and CDR2 SNEGSKA (reference sequence). The CDR3 reads CSAWKRGSYNEQFF. DNA for the CDR3: TGCAGTGCTTGGAAGCGGGGCTCCTACAATGAGCAGTTCTTC.

The chain carries TRBV13 and TRBJ1-1, with a possible D match to TRBD1 (6 bases). The V gene's germline CDR1 is PRHDT and CDR2 FYEKMQ (reference sequence). The CDR3 consists of 14 residues. V lost 5 bases and J lost 6, with 16 bases in between. CDR3 protein: CASSERAGAAEAFF. DNA of the CDR3: TGTGCCAGCAGCGAACGTGCGGGGGCCGCTGAAGCTTTCTTT.

This clonotype was detected ten times or more. This chain joins TRBV5-1 and TRBJ1-1, with D perhaps matching TRBD1 (6 bases). The germline V gene has CDR1 SGHRS and CDR2 YFSETQ. The CDR3 is made up of 14 amino acids. Trimming removed 1 base from V and 4 bases from J, with 11 bases in between. The DNA for the CDR3 is TGCGCCAGCAGCTTGAGGGGGAGGGTCACTGAAGCTTTCTTT. The encoded protein is CASSLRGRVTEAFF. Together with reference TRBV5-1 and TRBJ1-1, the CDR3 gives the full variable domain: KAGVTQTPRYLIKTRGQQVTLSCSPISGHRSVSWYQQTPGQGLQFLFEYFSETQRNKGNFPGRFSGRQFSNSRSEMNVSTLELGDSALYLCASSLRGRVTEAFFGQGTRLTVV.

V and J are TRBV6-6 and TRBJ2-5; TRBD2 aligns across 12 bases. This CDR3 contains 16 residues. Germline V gene sequence: CDR1 MNHNY, CDR2 SVGAGI (reference sequence). The V segment lost 6 bases and the J segment 1 base; nucleotides outside the gene matches: 6. CDR3 DNA sequence: TGTGCCAGCAGGCCCACTAGCGGGGGGCTCCAAGAGACCCAGTACTTC. Translated, it gives CASRPTSGGLQETQYF.

This clonotype was counted at least ten times. The J gene is TRBJ1-4, the V gene TRBV2; D ambiguous. From germline, CDR1 is SNHLY and CDR2 FYNNEI. This CDR3 region has 11 residues. Between the trimmed V and J ends, which lost 6 bases and 5 bases, there was a span of 4 bases. CDR3 nucleotide sequence: TGTGCCAGCAGGGAAAATGAAAAACTGTTTTTT. It yields the protein CASRENEKLFF.

Only a few counts were recorded for this clonotype. This rearrangement joins TRBV4-1 to TRBJ2-5; TRBD2 matches 10 bases. V lost 4 bases, J lost 4 bases, and 3 bases stayed unmatched. This CDR3 is built from 14 residues. CDR1 is MGHRA, CDR2 YSYEKL, per germline. In DNA, the CDR3 is TGCGCCAGCAGCCTTATAGCGGGGGGAGAGACCCAGTACTTC. Residues: CASSLIAGGETQYF.

This rearrangement joins TRBV7-2 to TRBJ2-7; TRBD1 might be the D (6 bases). Germline loops: CDR1 SGHTA, CDR2 FQGNSA. This CDR3 comprises 14 residues. Deletions cut 1 base from V and 3 bases from J, with 10 bases between. As DNA, the CDR3 is TGTGCCAGCAGCTTAGAGGGCAGGGGCTACGAGCAGTACTTC. This sequence encodes CASSLEGRGYEQYF.

This clonotype was counted a few times. The chain is built from TRBV5-1 and TRBJ2-2, with D unclear. Trimming took off 7 bases at V and 4 bases at J, with 8 bases between the two ends. The germline CDR1 and CDR2 sequences are SGHRS and YFSETQ. CDR3 length: 12 residues. DNA of the CDR3: TGCGCCAGCTTCGCCTTCACCGGGGAGCTGTTTTTT. Amino acids: CASFAFTGELFF.

This clonotype was seen at least ten times. The chain couples TRBV1 to TRBJ2-7; TRBD1 is taken as the D call from the table, unchecked against the DNA. TRBV1 constitutes a pseudogene. The CDR3 totals 15 residues. CDR3 DNA sequence: TGCACCAGCAGCCAGACAGGGGGTGAAACCTACGAGCAGTACTTC. This gives the protein CTSSQTGGETYEQYF.

The table lists this clonotype with a few counts. This chain joins TRBV7-8 and TRBJ1-5, with D uncertain. This CDR3 spans 13 amino acids. The V gene lost 5 bases and the J gene lost 3 bases, with 8 bases spanning the gap. Germline CDR1 is SGHVS and CDR2 is FQNEAQ. The CDR3 sequence: CASSKVLNQPQHF. CDR3 coding DNA: TGTGCCAGCAGCAAGGTCCTCAATCAGCCCCAGCATTTT. Looking up the rest from reference TRBV7-8 and TRBJ1-5 gives the full variable domain: GAGVSQSPRYKVAKRGQDVALRCDPISGHVSLFWYQQALGQGPEFLTYFQNEAQLDKSGLPSDRFFAERPEGSVSTLKIQRTQQEDSAVYLCASSKVLNQPQHFGDGTRLSIL.